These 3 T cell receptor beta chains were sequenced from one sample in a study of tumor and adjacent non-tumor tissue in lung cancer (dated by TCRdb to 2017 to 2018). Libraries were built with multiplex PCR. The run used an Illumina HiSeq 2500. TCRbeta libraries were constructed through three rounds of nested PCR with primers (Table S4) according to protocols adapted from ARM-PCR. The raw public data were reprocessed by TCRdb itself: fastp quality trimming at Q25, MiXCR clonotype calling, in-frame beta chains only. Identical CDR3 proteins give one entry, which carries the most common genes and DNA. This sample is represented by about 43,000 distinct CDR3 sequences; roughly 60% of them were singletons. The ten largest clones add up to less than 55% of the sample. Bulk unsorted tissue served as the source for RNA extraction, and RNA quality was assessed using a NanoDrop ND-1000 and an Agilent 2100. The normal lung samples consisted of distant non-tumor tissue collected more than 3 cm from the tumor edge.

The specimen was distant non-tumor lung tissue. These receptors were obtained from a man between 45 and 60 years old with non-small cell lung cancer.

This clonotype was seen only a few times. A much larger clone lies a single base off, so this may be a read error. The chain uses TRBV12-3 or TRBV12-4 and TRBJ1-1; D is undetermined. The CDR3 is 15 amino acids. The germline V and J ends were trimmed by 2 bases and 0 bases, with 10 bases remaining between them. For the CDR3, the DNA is TGTGCCAGCAGTTTATCGACATGGGTGAACACTGAAGCTTTCTTT. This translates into CASSLSTWVNTEAFF.

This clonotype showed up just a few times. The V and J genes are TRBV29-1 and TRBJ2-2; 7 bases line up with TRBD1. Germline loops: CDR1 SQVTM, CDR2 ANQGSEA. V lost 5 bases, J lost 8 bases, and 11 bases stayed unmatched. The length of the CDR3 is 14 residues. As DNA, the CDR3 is TGCAGCGTTCCGGGACAGTTGAACATTGGGGAGCTGTTTTTT. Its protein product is CSVPGQLNIGELFF.

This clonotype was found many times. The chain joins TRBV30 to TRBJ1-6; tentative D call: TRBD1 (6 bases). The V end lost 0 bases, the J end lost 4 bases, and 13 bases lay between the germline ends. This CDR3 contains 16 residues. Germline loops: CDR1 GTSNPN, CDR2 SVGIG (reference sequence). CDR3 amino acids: CAWSVRGDTYNSPLHF. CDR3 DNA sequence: TGTGCCTGGAGTGTACGCGGGGACACTTATAATTCACCCCTCCACTTT.